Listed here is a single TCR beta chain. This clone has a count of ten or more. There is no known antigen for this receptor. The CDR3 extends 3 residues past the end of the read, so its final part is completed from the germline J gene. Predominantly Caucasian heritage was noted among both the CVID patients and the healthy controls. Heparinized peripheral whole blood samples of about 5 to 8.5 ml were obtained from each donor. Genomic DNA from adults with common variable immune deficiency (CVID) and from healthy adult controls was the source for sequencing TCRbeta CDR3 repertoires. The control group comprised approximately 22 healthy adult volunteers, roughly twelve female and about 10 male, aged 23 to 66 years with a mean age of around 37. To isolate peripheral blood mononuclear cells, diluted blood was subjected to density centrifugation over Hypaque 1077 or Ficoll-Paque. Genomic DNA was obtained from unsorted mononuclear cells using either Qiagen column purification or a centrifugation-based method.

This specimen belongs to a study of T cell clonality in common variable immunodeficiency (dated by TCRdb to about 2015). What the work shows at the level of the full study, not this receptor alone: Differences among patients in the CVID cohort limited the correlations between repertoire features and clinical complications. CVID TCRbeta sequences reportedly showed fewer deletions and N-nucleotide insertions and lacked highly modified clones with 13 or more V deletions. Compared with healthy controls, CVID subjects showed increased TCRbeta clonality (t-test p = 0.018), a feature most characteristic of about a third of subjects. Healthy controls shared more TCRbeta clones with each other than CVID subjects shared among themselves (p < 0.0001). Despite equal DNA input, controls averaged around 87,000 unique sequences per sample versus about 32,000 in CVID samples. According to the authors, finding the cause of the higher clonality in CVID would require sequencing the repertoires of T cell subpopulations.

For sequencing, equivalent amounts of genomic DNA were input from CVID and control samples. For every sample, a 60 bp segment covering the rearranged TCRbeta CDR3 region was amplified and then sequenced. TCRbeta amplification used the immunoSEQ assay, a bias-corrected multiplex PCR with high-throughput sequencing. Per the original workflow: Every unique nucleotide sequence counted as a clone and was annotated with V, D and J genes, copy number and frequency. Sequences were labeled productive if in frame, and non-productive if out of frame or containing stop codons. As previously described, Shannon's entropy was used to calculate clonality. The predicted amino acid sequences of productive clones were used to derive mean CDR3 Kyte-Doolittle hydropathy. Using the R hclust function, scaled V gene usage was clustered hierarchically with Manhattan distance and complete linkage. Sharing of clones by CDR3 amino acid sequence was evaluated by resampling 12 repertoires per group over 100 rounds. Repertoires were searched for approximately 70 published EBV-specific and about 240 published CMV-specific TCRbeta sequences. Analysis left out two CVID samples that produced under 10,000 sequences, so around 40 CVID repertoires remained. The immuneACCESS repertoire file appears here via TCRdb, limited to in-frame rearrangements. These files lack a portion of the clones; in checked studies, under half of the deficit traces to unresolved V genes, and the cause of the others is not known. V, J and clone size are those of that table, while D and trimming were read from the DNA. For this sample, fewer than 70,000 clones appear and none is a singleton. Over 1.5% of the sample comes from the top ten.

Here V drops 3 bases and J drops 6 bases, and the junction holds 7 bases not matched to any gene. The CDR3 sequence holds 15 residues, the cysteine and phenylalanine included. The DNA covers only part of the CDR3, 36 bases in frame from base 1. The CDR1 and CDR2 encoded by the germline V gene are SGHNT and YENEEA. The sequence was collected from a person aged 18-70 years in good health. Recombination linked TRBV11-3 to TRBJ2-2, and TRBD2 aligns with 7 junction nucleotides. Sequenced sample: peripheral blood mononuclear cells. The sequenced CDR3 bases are TGTGCCAGCAGCTTGGCGGGAGTGTGGTCCGGGGAG. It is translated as CASSLAGVWSGE. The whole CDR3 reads CASSLAGVWSGELFF.